One sample yielded the 9 T cell receptor beta chains listed below, sequenced in a study of T cells in Graves' hyperthyroidism and ophthalmopathy. Amplification of TCR beta CDR3 regions was performed using RNA transcripts as template. First-round RT-PCR targeting the TCR CDR3 was performed with the HTBI primer set. TCRdb recomputed calls from the multiplex PCR reads with MiXCR, one row per CDR3 protein. This table holds 560,000 or so distinct CDR3 sequences, under 60% found once. The material sequenced was peripheral blood or thyroid tissue (not recorded which). The receptors derive from a young woman with Graves' hyperthyroidism.

This chain links TRBV6-1 with TRBJ1-6; D call uncertain. V was pared by 0 bases and J by 15 bases, with 0 bases between. Germline V gene lookup returns CDR1 MNHNS and CDR2 SASEGT. The CDR3 is 9 residues long. DNA of the CDR3: TGTGCCAGCAGTGAAGCCCTCCACTTT. Its protein product is CASSEALHF.

V is TRBV7-6 and J is TRBJ2-5; 7 positions match TRBD1. Germline V gene data show CDR1 as SGHVS and CDR2 as FNYEAQ. The J segment lost 2 bases and the V segment lost 7 bases, leaving 7 bases of the junction unmatched. The CDR3 loop spans 14 amino acids. The CDR3 here is CASNQGTAQETQYF. CDR3 bases: TGTGCCAGCAACCAGGGGACAGCGCAAGAGACCCAGTACTTC.

The rearrangement joins TRBV29-1 to TRBJ1-2, with D perhaps TRBD1 (6 bases). This CDR3 comprises 13 residues. V shed 7 bases and J shed 3 bases, with 15 bases lying between them. CDR1 is SQVTM, CDR2 ANQGSEA, per germline. CDR3 nucleotide sequence: TGCAGCGCACCGGACAGCCCCGACTATGGCTACACCTTC. It specifies CSAPDSPDYGYTF.

Concerning this clonotype itself: This sequence may be a read error, since a much larger clone differs from it by one base. The rearrangement links TRBV13 to TRBJ1-2; D not resolved. The CDR3 covers 11 residues. Trimming stripped 3 bases from V and 6 bases from J, with 5 bases between. Germline assignment: CDR1 PRHDT and CDR2 FYEKMQ (reference sequence). CDR3: CASSFNHGYTF. DNA of the CDR3: TGTGCCAGCAGCTTTAATCATGGCTACACCTTC.

This clonotype was observed once. An end of the junction does not agree with germline; a read error may underlie this. V is TRBV10-3 and J is TRBJ2-7; 7 nucleotides agree with TRBD1. The CDR3 sequence is 15 residues long. Per the germline V gene, CDR1 is ENHRY and CDR2 is SYGVKD. This CDR3 is CASSYFSTGFGEQYF. CDR3 bases: TGTGCCAGCAGTTACTTTTCGACAGGGTTTGGCGAGCAGTACTTC.

This clonotype was observed a few times. At one of its ends the junction is not consistent with the germline gene, which may arise from a read error. V usage is TRBV7-3 and J usage is TRBJ2-7; D possibly corresponds to TRBD1 (5 bases). CDR1 and CDR2 from the germline V gene are SGHTA and FQGTGA. The CDR3 runs to 15 residues. The CDR3 coding sequence is TGCGCCAGCAGCCAAGATCGGGCAGGGCGCTACGAGCAGTACTTC. This gives the protein CASSQDRAGRYEQYF.

The sample holds many counts of this clonotype. J is TRBJ2-7 and V is TRBV14; 10 nucleotides align to TRBD2. This CDR3 spans 14 amino acids. The V segment lost 1 base and the J segment 3 bases; nucleotides outside the gene matches: 0. The germline V gene encodes CDR1 SGHDN and CDR2 FVKESK. The CDR3 spells CASSQVAGGYEQYF. CDR3 sequence (DNA): TGTGCCAGCAGCCAAGTAGCGGGAGGCTACGAGCAGTACTTC.

There are a few counts of this clonotype. The germline gene is not matched at one end of the junction; a read error may be the cause. The genes are TRBV15 and TRBJ1-2; 8 positions match TRBD1. Germline loops: CDR1 LNHNV, CDR2 YYDKDF (reference sequence). The CDR3 length is 15 residues. The CDR3 DNA is TGCGCCAGCAGCCAAGAGACAGGGGAGGGGTATGGCTACACCTTC. Amino acid sequence: CASSQETGEGYGYTF.

CDR3 nucleotide sequence: TGTGCCAGCAGCTCCTCCGGGACAGGGGGAAAACTAGCGGCTTGGGAGACCCAGTACTTC. This codes for CASSSSGTGGKLAAWETQYF. The chain has TRBV7-1 and TRBJ2-5, with 11 bases matching TRBD1. TRBV7-1 has ORF status, its function being uncertain. Trimming cost V 3 bases and J 5 bases; bases outside gene matches: 20. The CDR3 runs to 20 residues.